This section outlines one TCR beta chain sequence together with its context. Seattle-derived patients entered the study during active infection and were followed longitudinally. This record comes from a study of blood T cell repertoires in COVID-19. About the research overall: Samples representing acute and convalescent COVID-19 were sourced from the United States, Italy and Spain. Sample material is recorded as cDNA or gDNA derived from T cells, B-cell-depleted T cells, or PBMCs.

In the original analysis: Amplification with reference gene primers provided the estimates of nucleated cell counts. Libraries were prepared by immunoSEQ multiplex PCR; TCRdb keeps only in-frame clonotypes and omits some of them. The D gene and trimming were derived from the DNA, and the V and J assignments and clone size from that table. Among 300,000 to 350,000 clones listed, roughly nine tenths were seen once. This CDR3 is 14 amino acids long. The V end was cut by 7 bases, the J end by 2 bases, with 14 bases between. Germline CDR1 SNHLY, CDR2 FYNNEI. The source material was peripheral blood. V gene TRBV2 combines with J gene TRBJ1-1; a possible D gene is TRBD1 (6 bases). The source of this sequence is a woman aged 55-69 years with COVID-19, enrolled during active disease. In nucleotides, the CDR3 is TGTGCCAGCAAGGGGGACGGTCCCAACACTGAAGCTTTCTTT. It yields the protein CASKGDGPNTEAFF. Full variable domain (rest looked up from reference TRBV2 and TRBJ1-1): EPEVTQTPSHQVTQMGQEVILRCVPISNHLYFYWYRQILGQKVEFLVSFYNNEISEKSEIFDDQFSVERPDGSNFTLKIRSTKLEDSAMYFCASKGDGPNTEAFFGQGTRLTVV.